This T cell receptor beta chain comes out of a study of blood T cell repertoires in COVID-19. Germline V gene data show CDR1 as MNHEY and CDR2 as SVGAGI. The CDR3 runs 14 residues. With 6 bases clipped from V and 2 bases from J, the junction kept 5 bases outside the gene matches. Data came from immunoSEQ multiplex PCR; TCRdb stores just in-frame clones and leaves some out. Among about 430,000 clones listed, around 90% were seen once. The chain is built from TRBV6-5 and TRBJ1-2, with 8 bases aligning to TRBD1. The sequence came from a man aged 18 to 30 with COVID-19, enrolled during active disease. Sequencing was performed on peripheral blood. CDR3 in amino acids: CASRPDRGNYGYTF. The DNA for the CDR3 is TGTGCCAGCAGGCCCGACAGGGGAAACTATGGCTACACCTTC.